This TCR beta chain appears in the sequencing data of a study of T cells in Graves' hyperthyroidism and ophthalmopathy. This clonotype was seen a few times. Its antigen is not identified. Inclusion characteristics of ophthalmopathy patients comprised a Clinical Activity Score of at least 3, a NOSPECS grade of at least 4, and duration under 3 months. Clinical symptoms, serum thyroxine and TRAb, thyroid ultrasound and orbital computed tomography were used for the diagnoses. Notes on the study in general: Before onset, ophthalmopathy was predicted by the model a median approximately 6.7 months earlier. Among thyroid clonotypes expanded above 0.001, most also appeared in blood.

Trimming cost V 0 bases and J 4 bases, with 9 bases left between them. The germline V gene has CDR1 SGHRS and CDR2 YFSETQ. CDR3 length equals 14 residues. The investigators amplified TCR beta CDR3 regions from RNA transcripts. HTBI primers were the set used in a first-round RT-PCR of the TCR CDR3. TCRdb passed the multiplex PCR reads through MiXCR, listing each CDR3 protein once. The sample yields 500,000 to 650,000 distinct CDR3 sequences, roughly 21% seen once. Sequenced: blood. The J gene is TRBJ2-3, the V gene TRBV5-1; D unresolved. This clonotype was obtained from a man aged 40-49 years with Graves' ophthalmopathy. CDR3 in DNA: TGCGCCAGCAGCTTGGTCGAGGAGCCAGATACGCAGTATTTT. It specifies CASSLVEEPDTQYF.